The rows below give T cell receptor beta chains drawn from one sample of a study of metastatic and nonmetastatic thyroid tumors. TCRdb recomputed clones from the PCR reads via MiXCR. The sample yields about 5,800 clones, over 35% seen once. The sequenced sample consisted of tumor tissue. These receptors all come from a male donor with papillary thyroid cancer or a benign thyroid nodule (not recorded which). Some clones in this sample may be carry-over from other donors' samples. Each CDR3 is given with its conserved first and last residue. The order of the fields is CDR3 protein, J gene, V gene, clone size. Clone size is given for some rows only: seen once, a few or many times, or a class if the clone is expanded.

CASSPGTGQGNSPLHF	TRBJ1-6	TRBV18	-
CASSLMGSTGELFF	TRBJ2-2	TRBV11-2	-
CASSSGGLALGAQYF	TRBJ2-5	TRBV12-3/TRBV12-4	many
CASHESGQGNTEAFF	TRBJ1-1	TRBV12-3/TRBV12-4	few
CASRWDRNSGNTIYF	TRBJ1-3	TRBV28	few
CASSTGTGGAERYF	TRBJ2-7	TRBV6-1	few
CASSDSTGHNEQFF	TRBJ2-1	TRBV6-4	-
CSASSGLLYEQYF	TRBJ2-7	TRBV20-1	-
CSAMRTSGRVNHEQFF	TRBJ2-1	TRBV20-1	-
CASSPSGGNTDTQYF	TRBJ2-3	TRBV18	-
CATSGTSGRYDEQFF	TRBJ2-1	TRBV24-1	-
CASSPPGGAHNEQFF	TRBJ2-1	TRBV18	-
CSAYSGTSVHEQYF	TRBJ2-7	TRBV20-1	-
CSARDPGGGSYSEAFF	TRBJ1-1	TRBV20-1	-